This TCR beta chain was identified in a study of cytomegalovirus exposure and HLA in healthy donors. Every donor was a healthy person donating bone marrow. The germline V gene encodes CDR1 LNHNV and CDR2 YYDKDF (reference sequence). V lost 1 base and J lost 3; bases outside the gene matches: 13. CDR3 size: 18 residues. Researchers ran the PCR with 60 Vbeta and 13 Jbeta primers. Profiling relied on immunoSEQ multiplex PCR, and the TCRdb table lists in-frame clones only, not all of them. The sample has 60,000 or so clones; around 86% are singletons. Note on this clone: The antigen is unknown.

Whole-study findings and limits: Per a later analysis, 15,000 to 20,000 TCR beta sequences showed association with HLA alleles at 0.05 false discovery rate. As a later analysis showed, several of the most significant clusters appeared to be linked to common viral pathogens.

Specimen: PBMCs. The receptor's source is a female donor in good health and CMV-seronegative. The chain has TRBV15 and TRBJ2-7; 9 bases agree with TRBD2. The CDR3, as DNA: TGTGCCACCAGCAGAGGAATTAGCGGGAGAGGGTTCGGCTACGAGCAGTACTTC. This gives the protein CATSRGISGRGFGYEQYF.